This T cell receptor beta chain was sequenced in a study of T cell responses to AZD1222 COVID-19 vaccine. The study, taken as a whole, reports: Spike was spanned by vaccine-associated CD4 TCRs, which were dominant at 160-218 and 743-854. Mostly white British, mostly female donors; authors suggested clonal diversity may be underestimated.

Assay: immunoSEQ multiplex PCR; the TCRdb copy retains only in-frame clones and omits some. The data show 90,000 to 150,000 clones, with roughly 84% seen just once and around 6.2% held by the top ten. CDR3 length: 15 residues. Unmatched junction bases numbered 7, after V lost 5 bases and J lost 2 bases. Germline V gives CDR1 SNHLY, CDR2 FYNNEI. On this clone itself: Its antigen remains unidentified.

This chain joins TRBV2 and TRBJ2-3, with 7 bases fitting TRBD2. This TCR was recovered from an adult in good health. The source material was peripheral blood, sampled on day 0 of AZD1222 vaccination. CDR3 nucleotide sequence: TGTGCCAGCAGTACAGCGGGGCCCCCCACAGATACGCAGTATTTT. This sequence encodes CASSTAGPPTDTQYF.